This TCR beta chain emerged from a study of blood T cell repertoires in COVID-19. Overall study: PBMCs, B-cell-depleted T cells, or T cells provided the cDNA or gDNA that made up the material.

In this sample, this clone turned up once. The CDR3 spans 14 residues. V shed 2 bases and J shed 7 bases, with 14 bases lying between them. CDR1 is LGHDT, CDR2 YNNKEL, per germline (reference sequence). TCRdb keeps only in-frame clones here, not all; method: immunoSEQ multiplex PCR. The sample includes about 300,000 clones, around 92% of them seen just once. V usage is TRBV3-1 (or the pseudogene TRBV3-2) and J usage is TRBJ1-1; D might be TRBD1 (5 bases). This TCR was sampled from a man between 18 and 35 years old who had recovered from COVID-19. The specimen was peripheral blood. Here the CDR3 DNA reads TGTGCCAGCAGCCAAACTCAGGGTAACGGTGAAGCTTTCTTT. It is translated as CASSQTQGNGEAFF.